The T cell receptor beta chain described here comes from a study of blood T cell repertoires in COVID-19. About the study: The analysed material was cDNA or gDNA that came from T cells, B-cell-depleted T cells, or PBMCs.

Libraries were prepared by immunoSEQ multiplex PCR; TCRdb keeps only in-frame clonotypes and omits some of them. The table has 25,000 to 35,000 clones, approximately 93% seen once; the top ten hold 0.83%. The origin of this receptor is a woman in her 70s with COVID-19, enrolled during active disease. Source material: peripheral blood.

CDR3 sequence reads: CASSQGGLAGTWGRPGELFF. The CDR3 DNA reads TGTGCCAGCAGCCAAGGGGGTCTAGCGGGAACCTGGGGTCGACCCGGGGAGCTGTTTTTT. V usage is TRBV4-2 and J usage is TRBJ2-2; TRBD2 agrees at 9 bases. Germline values: CDR1 LGHNA, CDR2 YNFKEQ. J gave up 6 bases and V 1 base, and 18 bases lay outside the gene matches. The length of the CDR3 is 20 residues.